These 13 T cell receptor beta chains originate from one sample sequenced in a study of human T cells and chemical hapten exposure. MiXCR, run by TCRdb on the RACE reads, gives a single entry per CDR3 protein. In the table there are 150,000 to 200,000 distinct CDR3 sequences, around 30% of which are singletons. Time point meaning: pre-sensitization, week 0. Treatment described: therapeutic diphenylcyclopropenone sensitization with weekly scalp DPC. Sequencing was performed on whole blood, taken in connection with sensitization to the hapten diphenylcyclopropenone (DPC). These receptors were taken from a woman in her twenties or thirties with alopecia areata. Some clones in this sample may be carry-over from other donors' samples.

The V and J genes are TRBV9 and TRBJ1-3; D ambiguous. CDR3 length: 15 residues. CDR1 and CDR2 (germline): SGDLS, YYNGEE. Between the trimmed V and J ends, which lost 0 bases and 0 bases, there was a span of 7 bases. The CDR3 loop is CASSVAAVSGNTIYF. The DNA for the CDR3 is TGTGCCAGCAGCGTAGCGGCAGTCTCTGGAAACACCATATATTTT.

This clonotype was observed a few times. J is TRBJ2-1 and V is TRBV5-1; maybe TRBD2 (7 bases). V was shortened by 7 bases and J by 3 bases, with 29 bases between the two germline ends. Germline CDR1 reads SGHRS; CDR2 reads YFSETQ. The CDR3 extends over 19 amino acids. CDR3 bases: TGCGCCAGCTCCCTGGGGGATAGGGGGGGGTTCGTTCGCTACAATGAGCAGTTCTTC. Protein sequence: CASSLGDRGGFVRYNEQFF.

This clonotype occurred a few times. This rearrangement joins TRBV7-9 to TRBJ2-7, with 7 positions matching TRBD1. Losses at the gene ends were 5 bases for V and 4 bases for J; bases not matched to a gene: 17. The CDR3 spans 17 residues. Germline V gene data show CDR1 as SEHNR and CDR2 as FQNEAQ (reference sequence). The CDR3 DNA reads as TGTGCCAGCAGCCGCCGGGACAGCCTTCATGTGGGGTACGAGCAGTACTTC. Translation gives CASSRRDSLHVGYEQYF.

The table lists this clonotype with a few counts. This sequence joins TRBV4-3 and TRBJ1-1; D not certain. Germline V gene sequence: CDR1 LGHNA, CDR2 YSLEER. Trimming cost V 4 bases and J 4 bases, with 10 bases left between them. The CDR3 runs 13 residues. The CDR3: CASSPRPLTEAFF. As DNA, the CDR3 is TGCGCCAGCAGCCCCCGACCGCTCACTGAAGCTTTCTTT.

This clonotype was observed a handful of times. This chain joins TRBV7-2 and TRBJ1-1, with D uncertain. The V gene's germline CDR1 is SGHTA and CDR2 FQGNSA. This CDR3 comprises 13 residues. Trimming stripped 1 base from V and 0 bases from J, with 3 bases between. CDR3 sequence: CASSLVLNTEAFF. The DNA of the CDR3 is TGTGCCAGCAGCTTAGTTTTGAACACTGAAGCTTTCTTT.

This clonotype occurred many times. CDR3 DNA: TGTGCCAGCAGCTTAGTAACAGGGGGAGGCGAGCAGTACTTC. Translation: CASSLVTGGGEQYF. The chain recombines TRBV7-9 with TRBJ2-7, with 8 bases aligning to TRBD1. The length of the CDR3 is 14 residues. From germline, CDR1 is SEHNR and CDR2 FQNEAQ (reference sequence). J lost 6 bases, V lost 1 base, and 5 bases had no gene match.

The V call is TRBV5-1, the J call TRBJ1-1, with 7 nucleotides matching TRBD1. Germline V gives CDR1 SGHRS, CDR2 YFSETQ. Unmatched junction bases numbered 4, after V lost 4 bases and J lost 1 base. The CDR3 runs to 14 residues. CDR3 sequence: CASSPQGENTEAFF. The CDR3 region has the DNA TGCGCCAGCAGCCCCCAGGGGGAGAACACTGAAGCTTTCTTT. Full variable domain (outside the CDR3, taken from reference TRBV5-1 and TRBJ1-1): KAGVTQTPRYLIKTRGQQVTLSCSPISGHRSVSWYQQTPGQGLQFLFEYFSETQRNKGNFPGRFSGRQFSNSRSEMNVSTLELGDSALYLCASSPQGENTEAFFGQGTRLTVV.

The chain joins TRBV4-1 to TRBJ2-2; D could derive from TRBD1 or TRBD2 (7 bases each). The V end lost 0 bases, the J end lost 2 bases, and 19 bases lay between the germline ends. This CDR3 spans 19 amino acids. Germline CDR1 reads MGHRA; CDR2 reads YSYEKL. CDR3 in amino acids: CASSQDRGWGGGNTGELFF. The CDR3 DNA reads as TGCGCCAGCAGCCAAGATCGGGGTTGGGGAGGGGGCAACACCGGGGAGCTGTTTTTT.

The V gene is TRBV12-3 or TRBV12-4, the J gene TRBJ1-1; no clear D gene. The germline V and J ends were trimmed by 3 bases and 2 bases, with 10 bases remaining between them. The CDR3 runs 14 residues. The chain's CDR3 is CASSFTGRNTEAFF. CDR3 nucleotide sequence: TGTGCCAGCAGTTTTACGGGGAGAAACACTGAAGCTTTCTTT.

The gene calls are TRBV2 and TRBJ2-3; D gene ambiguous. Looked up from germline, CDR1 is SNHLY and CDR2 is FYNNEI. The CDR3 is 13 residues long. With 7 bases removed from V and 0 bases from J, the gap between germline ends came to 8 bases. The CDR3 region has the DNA TGTGCCAGCAAGACAACTAGCACAGATACGCAGTATTTT. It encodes CASKTTSTDTQYF.

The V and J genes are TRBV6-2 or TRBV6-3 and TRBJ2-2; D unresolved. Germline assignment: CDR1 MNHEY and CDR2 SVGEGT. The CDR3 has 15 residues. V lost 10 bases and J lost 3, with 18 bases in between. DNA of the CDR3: TGTGCCACTCACCGGCAGCTTTCCCACACCGGGGAGCTGTTTTTT. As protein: CATHRQLSHTGELFF.

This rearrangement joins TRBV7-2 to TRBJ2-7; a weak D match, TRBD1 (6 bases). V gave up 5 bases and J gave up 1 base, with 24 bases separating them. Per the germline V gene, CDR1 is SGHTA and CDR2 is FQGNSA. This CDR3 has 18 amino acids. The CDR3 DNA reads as TGTGCCAGCAGCCATCGGGTAGGGCTCGGGACATTTTCCTACGAGCAGTACTTC. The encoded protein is CASSHRVGLGTFSYEQYF.

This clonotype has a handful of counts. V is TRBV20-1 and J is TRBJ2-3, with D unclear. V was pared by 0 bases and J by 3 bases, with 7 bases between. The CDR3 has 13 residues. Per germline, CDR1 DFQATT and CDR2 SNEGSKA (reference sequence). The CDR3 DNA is TGCAGTGCTAGAGAAAGCCCAACAGATACGCAGTATTTT. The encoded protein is CSARESPTDTQYF.